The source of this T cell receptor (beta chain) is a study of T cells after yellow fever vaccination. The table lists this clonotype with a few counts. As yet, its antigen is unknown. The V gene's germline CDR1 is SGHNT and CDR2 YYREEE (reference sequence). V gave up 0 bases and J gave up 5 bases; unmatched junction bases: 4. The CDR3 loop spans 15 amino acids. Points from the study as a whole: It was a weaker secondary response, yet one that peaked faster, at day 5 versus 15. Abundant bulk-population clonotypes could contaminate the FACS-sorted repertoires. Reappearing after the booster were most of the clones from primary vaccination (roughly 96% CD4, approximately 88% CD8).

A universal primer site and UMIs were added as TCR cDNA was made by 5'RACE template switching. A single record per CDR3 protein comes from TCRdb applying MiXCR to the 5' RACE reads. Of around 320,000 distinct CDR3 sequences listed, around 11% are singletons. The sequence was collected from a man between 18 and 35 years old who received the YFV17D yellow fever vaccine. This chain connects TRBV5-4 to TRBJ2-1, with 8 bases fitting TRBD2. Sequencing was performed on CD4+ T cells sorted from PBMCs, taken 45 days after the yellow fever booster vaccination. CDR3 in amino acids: CASSLDAGGNNEQFF. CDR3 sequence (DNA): TGTGCCAGCAGCTTGGATGCGGGGGGAAACAATGAGCAGTTCTTC.